Many counts were recorded for the clone carrying this T cell receptor (beta chain). Time point meaning: before trial treatment. Low-dose radiotherapy, low-dose cyclophosphamide, aspirin, ipilimumab and nivolumab were all given to the donors. Patients who could take part had advanced solid tumors with no tumor-infiltrating lymphocytes. Primers targeting TRAV and TRBV primed first-strand cDNA, covering alpha and beta chains. TCR amplification ran 15 to 25 PCR cycles using constant-region and V-primer adapter primers. TCRdb ran MiXCR on the reads and lists one entry per CDR3 protein. The table lists tens of thousands of distinct CDR3 sequences, around 27% of them singletons. The data derive from a study of low-dose radiotherapy and immunotherapy resistance in tumors. The CDR3 spans 13 residues. Per the germline V gene, CDR1 is KGHSH and CDR2 is LQKENI. With 0 bases removed from V and 4 bases from J, the gap between germline ends came to 7 bases.

The rearrangement uses TRBV18 and TRBJ2-7, with TRBD2 as a possible D gene (6 bases). Sequencing was performed on PBMCs, taken before treatment. The sequence was collected from a male donor with rectosigmoid adenocarcinoma. As DNA, the CDR3 is TGTGCCAGCTCACCACCGGGGGGATACGAGCAGTACTTC. Translated, it gives CASSPPGGYEQYF.